The text below deals with one T cell receptor (beta chain). Its antigen is not identified. The CDR3 is 15 amino acids. V lost 2 bases and J 0 bases, leaving 5 bases between the germline ends. CDR1 and CDR2 from the germline V gene are SGHTA and FQGNSA. Autoimmune disease history or systemic immunosuppression led to patient exclusion. These data are taken from a study of OX40 agonist ivuxolimab in advanced cancers. Overall study context: As their treatment, patients were administered ivuxolimab, an agonistic anti-OX40 (CD134) antibody.

Whole-study findings and limits: Expanded clones tended on average to be more numerous among CD8+ T cells than CD4+. The antigen specificity of the peripheral T cells (those that were expanded) was not determined.

The data were produced by immunoSEQ multiplex PCR, yet TCRdb's version contains in-frame clones alone and is incomplete. The data show 35,000 to 40,000 clones, 70% to 90% seen once. The material sequenced was CD4+ or CD8+ T cells sorted from blood, taken in a trial of the OX40 agonist ivuxolimab. V and J are TRBV7-2 and TRBJ2-6; D is uncertain. The TCR originated in an adult with an advanced solid tumor such as melanoma, head and neck, liver or kidney cancer. CDR3: CASSLQASGANVLTF. CDR3 bases: TGTGCCAGCAGCTTACAGGCCTCTGGGGCCAACGTCCTGACTTTC.